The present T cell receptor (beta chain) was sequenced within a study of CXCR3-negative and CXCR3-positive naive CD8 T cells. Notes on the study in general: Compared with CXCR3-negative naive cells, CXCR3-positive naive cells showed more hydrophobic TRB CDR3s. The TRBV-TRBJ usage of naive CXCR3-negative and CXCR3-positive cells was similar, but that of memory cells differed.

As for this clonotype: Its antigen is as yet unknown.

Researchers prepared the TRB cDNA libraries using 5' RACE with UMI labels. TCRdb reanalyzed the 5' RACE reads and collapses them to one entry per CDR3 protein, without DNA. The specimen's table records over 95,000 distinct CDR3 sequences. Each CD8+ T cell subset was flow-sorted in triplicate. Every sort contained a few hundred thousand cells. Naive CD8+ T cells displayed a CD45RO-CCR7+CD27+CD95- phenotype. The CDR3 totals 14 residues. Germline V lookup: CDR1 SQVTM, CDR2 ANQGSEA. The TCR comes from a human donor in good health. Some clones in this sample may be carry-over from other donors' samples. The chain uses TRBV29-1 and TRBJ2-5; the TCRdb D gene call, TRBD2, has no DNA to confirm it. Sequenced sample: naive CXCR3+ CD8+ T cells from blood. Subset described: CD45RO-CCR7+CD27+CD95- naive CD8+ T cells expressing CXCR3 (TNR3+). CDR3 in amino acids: CSVELAGYQETQYF.